The T cell receptor (beta chain) under discussion was sequenced for a study of spatial heterogeneity in lung cancer. Stated time point: sample taken at primary tumor resection. Samples were obtained from 70 or so donors, all untreated early-stage non-small cell lung cancer patients. From germline, CDR1 is SGDLS and CDR2 YYNGEE. Deletions cut 0 bases from V and 0 bases from J, with 3 bases between. This CDR3 is 13 amino acids long. TCRdb redid the calling of the 5' RACE reads with MiXCR, one entry per CDR3 protein. This sample has about 92,000 distinct CDR3 sequences, with about 12% found just once. About this clonotype itself: Its antigen is still unknown.

Study-wide findings and caveats: Detection of ubiquitous tumor TCRs in blood was higher at resection than follow-up.

This TCR was sampled from a male donor with early-stage non-small cell lung cancer. The rearrangement joins TRBV9 to TRBJ2-5; D uncertain. Sequencing used PBMCs, obtained at surgery. The CDR3 sequence: CASSVGDQETQYF. The DNA for the CDR3 is TGTGCCAGCAGCGTAGGAGACCAAGAGACCCAGTACTTC.